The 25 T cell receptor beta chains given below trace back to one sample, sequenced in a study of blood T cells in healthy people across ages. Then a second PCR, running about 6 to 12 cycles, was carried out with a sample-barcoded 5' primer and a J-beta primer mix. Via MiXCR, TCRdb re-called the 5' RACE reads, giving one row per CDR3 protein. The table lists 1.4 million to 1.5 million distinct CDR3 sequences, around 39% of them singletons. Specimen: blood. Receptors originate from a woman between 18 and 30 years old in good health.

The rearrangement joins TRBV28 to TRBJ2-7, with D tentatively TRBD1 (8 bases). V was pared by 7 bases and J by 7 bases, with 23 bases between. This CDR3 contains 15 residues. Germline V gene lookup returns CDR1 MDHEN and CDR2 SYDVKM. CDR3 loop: CASTGGQGGIGEQYF. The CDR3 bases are TGTGCCAGCACGGGAGGACAGGGAGGTATCGGAGAGCAGTACTTC. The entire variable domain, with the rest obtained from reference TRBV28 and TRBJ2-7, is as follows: DVKVTQSSRYLVKRTGEKVFLECVQDMDHENMFWYRQDPGLGLRLIYFSYDVKMKEKGDIPEGYSVSREKKERFSLILESASTNQTSMYLCASTGGQGGIGEQYFGPGTRLTVT.

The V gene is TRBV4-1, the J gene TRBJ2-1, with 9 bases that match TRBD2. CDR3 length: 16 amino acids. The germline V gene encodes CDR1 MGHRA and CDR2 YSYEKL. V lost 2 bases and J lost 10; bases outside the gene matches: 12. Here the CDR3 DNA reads TGCGCCAGCAGCCAAAACCCGACTAGCGGTAATTACGAGCAGTTCTTC. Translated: CASSQNPTSGNYEQFF.

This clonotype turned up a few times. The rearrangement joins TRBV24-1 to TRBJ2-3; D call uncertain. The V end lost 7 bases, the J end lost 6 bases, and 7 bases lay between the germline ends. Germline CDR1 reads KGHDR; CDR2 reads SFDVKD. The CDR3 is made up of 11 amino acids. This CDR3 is CATSFSDTQYF. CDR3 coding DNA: TGTGCCACCAGCTTCTCGGATACGCAGTATTTT.

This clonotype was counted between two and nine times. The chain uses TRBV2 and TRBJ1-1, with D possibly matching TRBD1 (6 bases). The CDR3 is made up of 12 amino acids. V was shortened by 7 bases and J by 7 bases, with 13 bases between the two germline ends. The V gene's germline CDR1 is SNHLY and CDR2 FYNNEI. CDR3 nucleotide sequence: TGTGCCAGCACCCGGGGGGGGCATGAAGCTTTCTTT. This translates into CASTRGGHEAFF.

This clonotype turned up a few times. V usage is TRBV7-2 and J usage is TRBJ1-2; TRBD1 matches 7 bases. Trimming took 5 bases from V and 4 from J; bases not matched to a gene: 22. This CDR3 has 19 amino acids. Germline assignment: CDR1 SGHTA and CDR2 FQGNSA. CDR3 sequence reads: CASSPRQGASSRPTYGYTF. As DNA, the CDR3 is TGTGCCAGCAGCCCGAGACAGGGTGCGAGTTCCCGTCCAACCTATGGCTACACCTTC.

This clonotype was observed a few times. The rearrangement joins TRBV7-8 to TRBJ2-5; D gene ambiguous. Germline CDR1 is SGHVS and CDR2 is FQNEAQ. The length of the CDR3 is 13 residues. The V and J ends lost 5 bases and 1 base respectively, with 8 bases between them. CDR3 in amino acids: CASSPHFQETQYF. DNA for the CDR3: TGTGCCAGCAGCCCTCACTTCCAAGAGACCCAGTACTTC. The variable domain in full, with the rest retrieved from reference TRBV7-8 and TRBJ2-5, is GAGVSQSPRYKVAKRGQDVALRCDPISGHVSLFWYQQALGQGPEFLTYFQNEAQLDKSGLPSDRFFAERPEGSVSTLKIQRTQQEDSAVYLCASSPHFQETQYFGPGTRLLVL.

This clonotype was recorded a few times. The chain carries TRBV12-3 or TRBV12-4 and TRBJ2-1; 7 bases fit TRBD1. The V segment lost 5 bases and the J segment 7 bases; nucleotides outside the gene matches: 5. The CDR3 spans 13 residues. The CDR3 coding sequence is TGTGCCAGCAGTGACAGGGCGCTTAATGAGCAGTTCTTC. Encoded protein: CASSDRALNEQFF.

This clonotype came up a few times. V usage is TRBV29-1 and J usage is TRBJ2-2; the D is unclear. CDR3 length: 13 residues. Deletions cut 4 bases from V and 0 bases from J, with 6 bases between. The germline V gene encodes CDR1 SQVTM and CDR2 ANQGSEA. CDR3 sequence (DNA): TGCAGCGTTGTTGAGCCGAACACCGGGGAGCTGTTTTTT. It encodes CSVVEPNTGELFF.

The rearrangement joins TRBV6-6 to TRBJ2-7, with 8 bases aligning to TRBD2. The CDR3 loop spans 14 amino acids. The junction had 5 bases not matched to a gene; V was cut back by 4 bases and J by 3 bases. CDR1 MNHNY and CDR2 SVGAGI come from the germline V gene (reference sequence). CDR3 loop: CASSSVAGHYEQYF. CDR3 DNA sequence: TGTGCCAGCAGTTCTGTAGCGGGGCACTACGAGCAGTACTTC.

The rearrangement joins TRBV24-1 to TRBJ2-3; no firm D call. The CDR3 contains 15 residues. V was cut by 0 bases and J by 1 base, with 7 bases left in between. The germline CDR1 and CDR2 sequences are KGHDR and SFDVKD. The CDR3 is CATSDLTVGTDTQYF. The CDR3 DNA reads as TGTGCCACCAGTGATTTGACGGTTGGCACAGATACGCAGTATTTT.

This CDR3 reads CSAQPGTAGYEQYF. The DNA for the CDR3 is TGCAGTGCTCAACCCGGGACAGCAGGCTACGAGCAGTACTTC. The J gene is TRBJ2-7, the V gene TRBV20-1; 7 nucleotides match TRBD1. The CDR3 has 14 residues. V lost 5 bases and J lost 3; bases outside the gene matches: 10. Germline V gene data show CDR1 as DFQATT and CDR2 as SNEGSKA (reference sequence).

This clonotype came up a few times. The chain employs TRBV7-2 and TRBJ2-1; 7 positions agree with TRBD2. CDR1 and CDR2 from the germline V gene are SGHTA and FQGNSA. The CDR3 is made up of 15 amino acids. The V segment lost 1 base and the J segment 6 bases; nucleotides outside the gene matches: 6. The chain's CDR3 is CASSLGSGTGNEQFF. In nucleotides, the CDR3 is TGTGCCAGCAGCTTAGGGAGCGGGACGGGCAATGAGCAGTTCTTC. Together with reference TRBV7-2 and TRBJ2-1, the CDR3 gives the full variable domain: GAGVSQSPSNKVTEKGKDVELRCDPISGHTALYWYRQSLGQGLEFLIYFQGNSAPDKSGLPSDRFSAERTGGSVSTLTIQRTQQEDSAVYLCASSLGSGTGNEQFFGPGTRLTVL.

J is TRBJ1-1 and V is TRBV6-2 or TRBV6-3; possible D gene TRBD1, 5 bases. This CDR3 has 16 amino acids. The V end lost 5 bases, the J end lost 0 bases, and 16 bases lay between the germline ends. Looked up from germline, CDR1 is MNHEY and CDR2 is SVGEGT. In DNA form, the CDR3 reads TGTGCCAGCAGTGCCGCCCCTCCAGGGATGAACACTGAAGCTTTCTTT. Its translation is CASSAAPPGMNTEAFF.

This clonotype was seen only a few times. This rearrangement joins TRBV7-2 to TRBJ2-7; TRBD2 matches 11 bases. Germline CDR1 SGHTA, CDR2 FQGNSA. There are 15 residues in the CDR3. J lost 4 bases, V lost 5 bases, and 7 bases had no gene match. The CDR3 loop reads CASSPLGLAEYEQYF. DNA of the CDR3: TGTGCCAGCAGCCCCTTGGGACTAGCGGAGTACGAGCAGTACTTC.

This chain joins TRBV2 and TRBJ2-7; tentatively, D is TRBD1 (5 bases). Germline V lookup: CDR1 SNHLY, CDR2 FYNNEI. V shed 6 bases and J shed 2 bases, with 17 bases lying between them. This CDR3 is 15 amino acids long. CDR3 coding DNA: TGTGCCAGCAGACCTAAACATGGGGCACCCTACGAGCAGTACTTC. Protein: CASRPKHGAPYEQYF.

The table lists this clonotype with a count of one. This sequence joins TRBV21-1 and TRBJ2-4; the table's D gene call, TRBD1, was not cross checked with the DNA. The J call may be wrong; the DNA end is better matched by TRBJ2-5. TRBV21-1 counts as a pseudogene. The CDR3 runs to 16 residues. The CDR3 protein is CASSKEGGKRGETQYF. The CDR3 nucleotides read TGTGCCAGCAGCAAAGAGGGGGGGAAGCGTGGAGAGACCCAGTACTTC.

The CDR3: CASSQVTGVREGYTF. The CDR3 DNA reads as TGTGCCAGCAGCCAAGTGACAGGGGTTCGTGAAGGCTACACCTTC. This chain joins TRBV4-2 and TRBJ1-2; 8 nucleotides line up with TRBD1. The junction had 9 bases not matched to a gene; V was cut back by 1 base and J by 8 bases. The CDR3 is 15 residues long. Per germline, CDR1 LGHNA and CDR2 YNFKEQ.

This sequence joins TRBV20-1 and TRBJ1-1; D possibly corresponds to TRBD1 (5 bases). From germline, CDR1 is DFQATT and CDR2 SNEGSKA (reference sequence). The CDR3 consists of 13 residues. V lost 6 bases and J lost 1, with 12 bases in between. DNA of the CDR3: TGCAGTGCCAATGGACAAACGAACACTGAAGCTTTCTTT. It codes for CSANGQTNTEAFF.

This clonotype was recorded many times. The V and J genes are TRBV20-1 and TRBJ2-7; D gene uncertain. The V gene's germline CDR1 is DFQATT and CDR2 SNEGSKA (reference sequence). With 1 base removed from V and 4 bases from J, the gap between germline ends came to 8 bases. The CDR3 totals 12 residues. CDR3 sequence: CSARVGVYEQYF. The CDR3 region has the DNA TGCAGTGCTAGAGTAGGAGTTTACGAGCAGTACTTC.

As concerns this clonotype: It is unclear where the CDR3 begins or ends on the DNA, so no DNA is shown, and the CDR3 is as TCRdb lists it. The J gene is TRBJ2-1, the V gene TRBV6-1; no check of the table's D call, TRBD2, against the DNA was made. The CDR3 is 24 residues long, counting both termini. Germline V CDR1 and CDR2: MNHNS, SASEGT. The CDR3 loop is CASSELNRAFSGYTFGSGTNEQFF.

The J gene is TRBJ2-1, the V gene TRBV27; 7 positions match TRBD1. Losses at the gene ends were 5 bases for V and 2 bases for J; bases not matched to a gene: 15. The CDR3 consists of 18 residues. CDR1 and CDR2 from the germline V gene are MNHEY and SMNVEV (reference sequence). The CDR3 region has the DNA TGTGCCAGCAGTAGAGACAGGGTTGTAGGGGAAACCTACAATGAGCAGTTCTTC. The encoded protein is CASSRDRVVGETYNEQFF.

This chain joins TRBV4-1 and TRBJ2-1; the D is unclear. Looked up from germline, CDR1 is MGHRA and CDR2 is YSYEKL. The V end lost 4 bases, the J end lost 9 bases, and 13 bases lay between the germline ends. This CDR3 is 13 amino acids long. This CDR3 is CASSPPTLPEQFF. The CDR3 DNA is TGCGCCAGCAGCCCCCCGACTTTGCCTGAGCAGTTCTTC.

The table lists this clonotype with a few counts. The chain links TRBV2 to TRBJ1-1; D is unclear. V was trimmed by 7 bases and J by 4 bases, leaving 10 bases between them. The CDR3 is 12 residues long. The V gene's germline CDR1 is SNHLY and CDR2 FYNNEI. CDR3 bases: TGTGCCAGCACAGAGCAACGCACTGAAGCTTTCTTT. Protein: CASTEQRTEAFF. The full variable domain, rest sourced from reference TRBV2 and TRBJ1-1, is EPEVTQTPSHQVTQMGQEVILRCVPISNHLYFYWYRQILGQKVEFLVSFYNNEISEKSEIFDDQFSVERPDGSNFTLKIRSTKLEDSAMYFCASTEQRTEAFFGQGTRLTVV.

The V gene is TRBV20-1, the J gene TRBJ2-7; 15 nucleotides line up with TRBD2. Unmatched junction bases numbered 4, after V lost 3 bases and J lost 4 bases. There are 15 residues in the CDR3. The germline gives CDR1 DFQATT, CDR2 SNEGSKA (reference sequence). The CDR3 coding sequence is TGCAGTGCTAGTCAGGGGACTAGCGGGAGGTACGAGCAGTACTTC. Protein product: CSASQGTSGRYEQYF.

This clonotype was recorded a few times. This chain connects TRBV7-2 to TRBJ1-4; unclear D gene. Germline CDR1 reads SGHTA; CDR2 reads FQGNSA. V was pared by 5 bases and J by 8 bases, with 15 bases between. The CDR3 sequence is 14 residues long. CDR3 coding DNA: TGTGCCAGCAGCACCCCATGGGGAGGGGAAAAACTGTTTTTT. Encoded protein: CASSTPWGGEKLFF.